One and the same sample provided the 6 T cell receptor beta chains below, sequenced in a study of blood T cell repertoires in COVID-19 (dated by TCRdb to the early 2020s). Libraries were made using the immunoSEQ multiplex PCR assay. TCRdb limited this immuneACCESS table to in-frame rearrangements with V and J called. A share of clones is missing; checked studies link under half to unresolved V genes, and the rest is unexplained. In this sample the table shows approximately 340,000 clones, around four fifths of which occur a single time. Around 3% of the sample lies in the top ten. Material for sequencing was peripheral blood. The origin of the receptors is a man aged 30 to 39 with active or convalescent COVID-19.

The CDR3 bases are TGTGCCAGCAGCTCTAGCGGGAAAGCCAACCAAGAGACCCAGTACTTC. This sequence encodes CASSSSGKANQETQYF. J is TRBJ2-5 and V is TRBV11-2; 9 nucleotides align to TRBD2. Trimming at V came to 4 bases and at J to 0 bases, leaving 6 bases not matched to a gene. CDR3 length: 16 amino acids. CDR1 and CDR2 from the germline V gene are SGHAT and FQNNGV.

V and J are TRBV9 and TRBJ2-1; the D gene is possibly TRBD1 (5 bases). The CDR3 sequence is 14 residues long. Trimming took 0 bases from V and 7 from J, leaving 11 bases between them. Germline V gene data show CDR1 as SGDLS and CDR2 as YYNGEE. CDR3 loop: CASSVAQGWNEQFF. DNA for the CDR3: TGTGCCAGCAGCGTAGCTCAGGGTTGGAATGAGCAGTTCTTC.

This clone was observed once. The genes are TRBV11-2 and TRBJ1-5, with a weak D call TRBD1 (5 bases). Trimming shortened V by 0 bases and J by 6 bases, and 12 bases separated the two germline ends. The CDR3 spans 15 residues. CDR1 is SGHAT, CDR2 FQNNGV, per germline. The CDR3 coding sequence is TGTGCCAGCAGCTTAGAATGGGGGGTCGGTCAGCCCCAGCATTTT. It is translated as CASSLEWGVGQPQHF.

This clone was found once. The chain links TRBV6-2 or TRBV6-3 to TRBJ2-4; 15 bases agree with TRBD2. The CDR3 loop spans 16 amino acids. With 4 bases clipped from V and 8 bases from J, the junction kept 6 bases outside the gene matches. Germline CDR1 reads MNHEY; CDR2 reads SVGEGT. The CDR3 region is CASSWTSGGAGDIQYF. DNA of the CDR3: TGTGCCAGCAGTTGGACTAGCGGGGGGGCCGGGGACATTCAGTACTTC.

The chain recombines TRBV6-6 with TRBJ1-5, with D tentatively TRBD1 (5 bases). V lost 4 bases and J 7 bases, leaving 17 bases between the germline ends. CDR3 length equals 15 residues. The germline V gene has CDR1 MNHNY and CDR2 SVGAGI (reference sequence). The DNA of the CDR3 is TGTGCCAGCAGTTTGTTAGGGGCCTCGGGCCAGCCCCAGCATTTT. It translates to CASSLLGASGQPQHF.

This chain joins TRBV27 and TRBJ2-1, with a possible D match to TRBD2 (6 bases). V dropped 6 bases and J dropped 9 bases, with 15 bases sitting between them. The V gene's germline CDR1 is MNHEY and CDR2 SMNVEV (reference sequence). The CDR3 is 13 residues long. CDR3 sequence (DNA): TGTGCCAGCAGGCGGGCGGGGCTGGGTGAGCAGTTCTTC. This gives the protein CASRRAGLGEQFF.